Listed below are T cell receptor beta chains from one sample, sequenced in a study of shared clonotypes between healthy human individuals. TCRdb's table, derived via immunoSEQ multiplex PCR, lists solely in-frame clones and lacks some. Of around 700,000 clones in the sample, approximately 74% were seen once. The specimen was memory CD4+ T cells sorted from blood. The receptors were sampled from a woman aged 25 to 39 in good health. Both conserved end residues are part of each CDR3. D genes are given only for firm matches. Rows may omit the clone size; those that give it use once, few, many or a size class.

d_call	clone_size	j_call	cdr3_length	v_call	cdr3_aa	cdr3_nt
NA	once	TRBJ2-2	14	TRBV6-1	CASTPLGNTGELFF	TGTGCCAGCACCCCACTGGGCAACACCGGGGAGCTGTTTTTT
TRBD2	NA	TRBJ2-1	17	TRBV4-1	CASSQGTSGRIYNEQFF	TGCGCCAGCAGCCAAGGGACTAGCGGGAGAATCTACAATGAGCAGTTCTTC
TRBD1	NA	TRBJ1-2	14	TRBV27	CASSPGTGDYGYTF	TGTGCCAGCAGTCCCGGGACAGGGGATTATGGCTACACCTTC
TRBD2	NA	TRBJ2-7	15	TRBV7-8	CASSLLGLAGSEQYF	TGTGCCAGCAGCTTACTCGGACTAGCGGGAAGTGAGCAGTACTTC
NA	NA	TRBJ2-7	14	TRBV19	CASSISSTAYEQYF	TGTGCCAGTAGTATTTCTAGCACGGCCTACGAGCAGTACTTC
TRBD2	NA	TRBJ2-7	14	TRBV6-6	CATNSGSGTYEQYF	TGTGCCACCAATAGCGGGAGTGGGACCTACGAGCAGTACTTC
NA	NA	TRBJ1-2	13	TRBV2	CASSVNEPYGYTF	TGTGCCAGCAGTGTTAACGAGCCCTATGGCTACACCTTC
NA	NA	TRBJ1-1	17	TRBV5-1	CASSPGRLERVNTEAFF	TGCGCCAGCAGCCCCGGCAGGCTAGAAAGGGTAAACACTGAAGCTTTCTTT
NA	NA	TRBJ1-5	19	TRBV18	CASSPYPPASADSNQPQHF	TGTGCCAGCTCACCCTACCCGCCGGCGTCGGCAGATAGCAATCAGCCCCAGCATTTT
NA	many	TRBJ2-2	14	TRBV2	CASSGLQRTGELFF	TGTGCCAGCAGTGGTTTACAGAGAACCGGGGAGCTGTTTTTT
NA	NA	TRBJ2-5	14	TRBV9	CASSVGSGQETQYF	TGTGCCAGCAGCGTAGGTAGCGGTCAAGAGACCCAGTACTTC
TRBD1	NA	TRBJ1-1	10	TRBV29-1	CSTGQVEAFF	TGCAGCACAGGACAGGTTGAAGCTTTCTTT
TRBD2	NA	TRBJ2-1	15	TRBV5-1	CASSPSSGSYNEQFF	TGCGCCAGCAGTCCTTCTAGCGGCTCCTACAATGAGCAGTTCTTC
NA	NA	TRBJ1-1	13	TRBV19	CASSSRKNTEAFF	TGTGCCAGTAGCAGTAGAAAGAACACTGAAGCTTTCTTT
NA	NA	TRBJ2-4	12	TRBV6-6	CASSRDTNIQYF	TGTGCCAGCAGTCGGGACACCAACATTCAGTACTTC
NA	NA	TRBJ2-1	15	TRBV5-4	CASSLDSNLYNEQFF	TGTGCCAGCAGCTTGGACAGCAACCTGTACAATGAGCAGTTCTTC
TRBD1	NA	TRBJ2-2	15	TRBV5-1	CASSQRGQGAGELFF	TGCGCCAGCAGCCAACGGGGACAGGGGGCCGGGGAGCTGTTTTTT
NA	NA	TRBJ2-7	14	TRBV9	CASRPTTESYEQYF	TGTGCCAGCAGACCTACAACTGAATCTTACGAGCAGTACTTC
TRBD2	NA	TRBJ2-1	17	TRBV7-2	CASSLAWTSGMINEQFF	TGTGCCAGCAGCCTAGCGTGGACTAGCGGGATGATCAATGAGCAGTTCTTC
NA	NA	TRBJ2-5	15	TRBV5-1	CASSLDRGGEETQYF	TGCGCCAGCAGCTTGGACAGGGGAGGAGAAGAGACCCAGTACTTC
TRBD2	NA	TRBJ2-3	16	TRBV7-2	CASSLFPSGRTDTQYF	TGTGCCAGCAGCTTATTTCCTAGCGGACGCACAGATACGCAGTATTTT
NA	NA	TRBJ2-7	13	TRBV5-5	CASSFGDIYEQYF	TGTGCCAGCAGCTTCGGGGACATCTACGAGCAGTACTTC
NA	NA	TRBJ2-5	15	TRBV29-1	CSAERQAQSQETQYF	TGCAGCGCTGAACGACAGGCGCAATCCCAAGAGACCCAGTACTTC